These 10 T cell receptor beta chains were all obtained from the same sample, sequenced in a study of multiple sclerosis patients with progressive multifocal leukoencephalopathy. Time point described: approximately 12 months of natalizumab therapy. The assay was immunoSEQ multiplex PCR, and TCRdb's table has in-frame clones only and misses some. The table shows about 28,000 clones, with around 90% occurring only once. The sequencing used PBMCs, collected from a patient treated with natalizumab. The receptors stem from a human donor with multiple sclerosis.

This clone was seen a handful of times. This rearrangement joins TRBV11-2 to TRBJ1-2; 12 positions match TRBD1. Per the germline V gene, CDR1 is SGHAT and CDR2 is FQNNGV. V shed 4 bases and J 8 bases; nucleotides not matched to a gene: 5. The CDR3 is 14 amino acids. CDR3 amino acids: CASSSGQGAGGYTF. CDR3 in DNA: TGTGCCAGCAGCTCGGGACAGGGGGCGGGCGGCTACACCTTC.

V and J are TRBV4-3 and TRBJ2-7; the D gene could be TRBD1 or TRBD2 (5 bases each). CDR1 and CDR2 (germline): LGHNA, YSLEER. V lost 1 base and J 3 bases, leaving 13 bases between the germline ends. The CDR3 loop spans 15 amino acids. The CDR3: CASSQVLRGIYEQYF. The CDR3 nucleotides are TGCGCCAGCAGCCAAGTTTTGAGGGGTATCTACGAGCAGTACTTC.

The rearrangement uses TRBV7-2 and TRBJ2-3; a weak D match, TRBD2 (5 bases). The germline CDR1 and CDR2 sequences are SGHTA and FQGNSA. The ends were cut back, 2 bases at V and 11 bases at J, with 11 bases in the middle. This CDR3 region has 12 residues. DNA of the CDR3: TGTGCCAGCAGCTTACTCGAGGGCTGGCAGTATTTT. Amino acids: CASSLLEGWQYF.

V gene TRBV9 combines with J gene TRBJ2-7, with TRBD2 identical over 7 bases. The germline V gene encodes CDR1 SGDLS and CDR2 YYNGEE. There are 15 residues in the CDR3. The V gene end was trimmed by 6 bases and the J gene end by 3 bases; junction bases not matched to a gene: 12. CDR3 sequence reads: CASTVGGTRYYEQYF. The CDR3 bases are TGTGCCAGCACAGTCGGGGGGACTCGGTACTACGAGCAGTACTTC.

J is TRBJ1-1 and V is TRBV7-6; D is uncertain. Trimming pared 2 bases from V and 3 bases from J, leaving 13 bases between. Germline V CDR1 and CDR2: SGHVS, FNYEAQ. This CDR3 is 15 amino acids long. CDR3 coding DNA: TGTGCCAGCAGCTTATATTCCGGGATGGACACTGAAGCTTTCTTT. Translation gives CASSLYSGMDTEAFF.

This chain joins TRBV9 and TRBJ2-2, with D uncertain. CDR3 length equals 16 residues. The V and J ends lost 0 bases and 2 bases respectively, with 11 bases between them. Per germline, CDR1 SGDLS and CDR2 YYNGEE. In DNA form, the CDR3 reads TGTGCCAGCAGCGTAGCGGACCAGAGAAACACCGGGGAGCTGTTTTTT. Protein sequence: CASSVADQRNTGELFF. The full variable domain, in which reference TRBV9 and TRBJ2-2 provide the parts outside the CDR3, is DSGVTQTPKHLITATGQRVTLRCSPRSGDLSVYWYQQSLDQGLQFLIQYYNGEERAKGNILERFSAQQFPDLHSELNLSSLELGDSALYFCASSVADQRNTGELFFGEGSRLTVL.

This rearrangement joins TRBV7-3 to TRBJ2-1; D unresolved. V gave up 2 bases and J gave up 8 bases, with 10 bases separating them. In germline, CDR1 is SGHTA, CDR2 FQGTGA. The CDR3 has 13 residues. For the CDR3, the DNA is TGTGCCAGCAGCTTATTGGGGTCGGATGAGCAGTTCTTC. It is translated as CASSLLGSDEQFF.

The chain has TRBV28 and TRBJ1-5, with a weak D call TRBD1 (5 bases). Trimming cost V 6 bases and J 7 bases, with 13 bases left between them. Per the germline V gene, CDR1 is MDHEN and CDR2 is SYDVKM. CDR3 length equals 13 residues. CDR3 protein: CASSLPRGQPQHF. The CDR3 bases are TGTGCCAGCAGCCTCCCCCGGGGGCAGCCCCAGCATTTT.

This chain connects TRBV6-1 to TRBJ2-7, with 13 bases that match TRBD2. Germline V gene data show CDR1 as MNHNS and CDR2 as SASEGT. The CDR3 runs 15 residues. V trimming: 6 bases; J trimming: 6 bases; junction bases outside the gene matches: 8. The DNA for the CDR3 is TGTGCCAGCAGCGGACTAGCGGGGGAGCGGAGCGAGCAGTACTTC. Translated, it gives CASSGLAGERSEQYF.

The genes are TRBV18 and TRBJ1-5; D unclear. The CDR3 totals 14 residues. The V end lost 1 base, the J end lost 3 bases, and 7 bases lay between the germline ends. Per the germline V gene, CDR1 is KGHSH and CDR2 is LQKENI. DNA of the CDR3: TGTGCCAGCTCACCACGGGCAGACAATCAGCCCCAGCATTTT. Its translation is CASSPRADNQPQHF.